The 2 T cell receptor beta chains in this list originate from one sample, sequenced in a study of CD8 T cells in ankylosing spondylitis (dated by TCRdb to between 2016 and 2019). The full study reports these points: A TCR beta motif of about 8 highly homologous amino acid variants appeared characteristic of blood from ankylosing spondylitis patients.

Which antigens these TCRs recognize remains unknown. To prepare the library, 5' RACE was applied. Instrument on record: Illumina HiSeq 2500. TCRdb ran its own pipeline on the public reads, namely fastp trimming at Q25 and MiXCR clone calling, and kept in-frame beta chains. Identical CDR3 protein sequences are pooled into one entry, listed with their most common genes and DNA. Counted in this sample were some 700,000 distinct CDR3 sequences; 15% to 20% of them appeared once. In total, the top ten clones hold approximately 18% of the sample. Source material: blood, either unsorted or a sorted T cell fraction (not recorded which). These receptors were obtained from a male donor with ankylosing spondylitis.

This clonotype turned up a few times. This rearrangement joins TRBV29-1 to TRBJ2-1; TRBD2 matches 10 bases. Germline trimming cut 6 bases from V and 15 bases from J; bases unmatched to any gene: 8. Per germline, CDR1 SQVTM and CDR2 ANQGSEA. The CDR3 contains 11 residues. The CDR3 DNA reads as TGCAGCGTGGGGCTAGCGGGAGTTCTGTTCTTC. Translating gives CSVGLAGVLFF.

This clonotype was counted only a few times. The V call is TRBV11-2, the J call TRBJ1-1; D call uncertain. The CDR3 is 13 amino acids. Between the trimmed V and J ends, which lost 1 base and 9 bases, there was a span of 12 bases. The germline CDR1 and CDR2 sequences are SGHAT and FQNNGV. CDR3 residues: CASSLGAGWKAFF. The CDR3 DNA is TGTGCCAGCAGCTTAGGAGCGGGATGGAAAGCTTTCTTT.